Below are 18 T cell receptor beta chains sequenced from a single sample in a study of blood T cells in healthy people across ages. It was with a sample-barcoded 5' primer and a J-beta primer mix that a second PCR of roughly 7 to 12 cycles was run. TCRdb reanalysed the 5' RACE reads using MiXCR and keeps one entry per CDR3 protein. The profile shows about 1.1 million distinct CDR3 sequences, 35% to 40% of them singletons. Sequenced: blood. These TCRs come from a man younger than 35 in good health.

This clonotype was counted many times. The rearrangement uses TRBV5-1 and TRBJ2-3, with 9 bases lining up with TRBD1. The CDR3 has 17 residues. V lost 4 bases and J lost 2; bases outside the gene matches: 11. Germline CDR1 is SGHRS and CDR2 is YFSETQ. CDR3 in amino acids: CASSRNPQGASTDTQYF. CDR3 DNA sequence: TGCGCCAGCAGCCGGAATCCACAGGGGGCGTCCACAGATACGCAGTATTTT.

This sequence joins TRBV4-2 and TRBJ2-5; the D gene could be TRBD1 or TRBD2 (5 bases each). Trimming stripped 3 bases from V and 2 bases from J, with 13 bases between. This CDR3 region has 15 residues. CDR1 and CDR2 (germline): LGHNA, YNFKEQ. CDR3 protein: CASSHLRDLQETQYF. The CDR3 DNA is TGTGCCAGCAGCCACCTCCGGGACCTACAAGAGACCCAGTACTTC.

The chain joins TRBV9 to TRBJ1-1, with D possibly matching TRBD1 (5 bases). The germline V gene encodes CDR1 SGDLS and CDR2 YYNGEE. V lost 0 bases to trimming and J lost 4 bases, with 10 bases between them. This CDR3 spans 14 amino acids. The CDR3 reads CASSVGRVVTEAFF. As DNA, the CDR3 is TGTGCCAGCAGCGTAGGCAGGGTAGTCACTGAAGCTTTCTTT.

V gene TRBV4-3 combines with J gene TRBJ1-1; D not resolved. Germline lookup yields CDR1 LGHNA and CDR2 YSLEER. The length of the CDR3 is 15 residues. The V and J ends lost 0 bases and 4 bases respectively, with 12 bases between them. The chain's CDR3 is CASSQDPVRSTEAFF. DNA of the CDR3: TGCGCCAGCAGCCAAGATCCGGTCAGGAGCACTGAAGCTTTCTTT.

This clonotype has just a few counts. The V call is TRBV10-3, the J call TRBJ1-1; no clear D. The CDR3 has 14 amino acids. Trimming took 0 bases from V and 3 from J, leaving 8 bases between them. Germline V gene sequence: CDR1 ENHRY, CDR2 SYGVKD. This CDR3 is CAISESAQYTEAFF. DNA of the CDR3: TGTGCCATCAGTGAGTCCGCTCAGTACACTGAAGCTTTCTTT.

Points on this clonotype: The junction shows a germline mismatch at one end, possibly a read error. The V and J genes are TRBV4-2 and TRBJ1-2, with a possible D match to TRBD1 (6 bases). The CDR3 length is 13 residues. CDR1 LGHNA and CDR2 YNFKEQ come from the germline V gene. CDR3 sequence: CASSEEQGYDYTF. The CDR3 DNA reads as TGTGCCAGCAGCGAAGAGCAGGGGTATGACTACACCTTC.

CDR3 nucleotides: TGCAGTGCTACAAGATCGACAGGGGGGAACGAGCAGTACTTC. Translating it yields CSATRSTGGNEQYF. The rearrangement links TRBV20-1 to TRBJ2-7, with TRBD1 identical over 9 bases. Germline V CDR1 and CDR2: DFQATT, SNEGSKA (reference sequence). This CDR3 region has 14 residues. Germline trimming cut 4 bases from V and 5 bases from J; bases unmatched to any gene: 9.

The rearrangement joins TRBV29-1 to TRBJ1-2; D ambiguous. Looked up from germline, CDR1 is SQVTM and CDR2 is ANQGSEA. V lost 1 base to trimming and J lost 2 bases, with 17 bases between them. The CDR3 loop spans 16 amino acids. The CDR3 protein is CSVEVSADPFNYGYTF. The CDR3 nucleotides read TGCAGCGTTGAAGTGTCCGCGGACCCTTTCAACTATGGCTACACCTTC.

The genes are TRBV2 and TRBJ2-3; 7 bases align to TRBD2. Germline values: CDR1 SNHLY, CDR2 FYNNEI. The V and J ends lost 7 bases and 2 bases, in that order; junction bases with no gene match: 3. The CDR3 loop spans 13 amino acids. The CDR3 nucleotides are TGTGCCAGCAAGGGGAGGGACACAGATACGCAGTATTTT. Amino acid sequence: CASKGRDTDTQYF.

This clonotype turned up a few times. The chain joins TRBV2 to TRBJ2-7, with D hard to call. CDR3 length equals 16 residues. V lost 5 bases and J 1 base, leaving 18 bases between the germline ends. The germline V gene has CDR1 SNHLY and CDR2 FYNNEI. CDR3: CASSYRLSSPSYEQYF. The CDR3 nucleotides are TGTGCCAGCAGTTACCGGCTTTCCTCGCCGTCCTACGAGCAGTACTTC.

This clonotype has just a few counts. The chain joins TRBV3-1 to TRBJ2-1; 7 bases fit TRBD1. The CDR3 spans 15 residues. The V and J ends lost 5 bases and 3 bases, in that order; junction bases with no gene match: 7. The V gene's germline CDR1 is LGHDT and CDR2 YNNKEL (reference sequence). The CDR3 nucleotides are TGTGCCAGCAGCTTTAAGGGACAGAACTACAATGAGCAGTTCTTC. It codes for CASSFKGQNYNEQFF.

V and J are TRBV4-2 and TRBJ2-3; weak D call: TRBD1 (6 bases). The CDR3 sequence is 16 residues long. Trimming cost V 0 bases and J 3 bases, with 13 bases left between them. Per the germline V gene, CDR1 is LGHNA and CDR2 is YNFKEQ. The CDR3 bases are TGTGCCAGCAGCCAAGAAACAGGGAAGGAAACAGATACGCAGTATTTT. The encoded protein is CASSQETGKETDTQYF.

This chain joins TRBV7-2 and TRBJ1-2; a possible D gene is TRBD1 (5 bases). The CDR3 has 14 amino acids. Per germline, CDR1 SGHTA and CDR2 FQGNSA. The ends were cut back, 0 bases at V and 6 bases at J, with 11 bases in the middle. For the CDR3, the DNA is TGTGCCAGCAGCTTAGCGGGGGTTTTGAATGGCTACACCTTC. This encodes CASSLAGVLNGYTF.

There are a few counts of this clonotype. The rearrangement links TRBV20-1 to TRBJ1-2; the D is unclear. The germline V gene has CDR1 DFQATT and CDR2 SNEGSKA (reference sequence). The germline V and J ends were trimmed by 0 bases and 2 bases, with 13 bases remaining between them. This CDR3 region has 15 residues. CDR3 nucleotide sequence: TGCAGTGCTAGAGATTGGGCAGAAAAGAACTATGGCTACACCTTC. It yields the protein CSARDWAEKNYGYTF.

In the case of this clonotype: It may be a read error: a sequence one base away is much more abundant. V usage is TRBV7-4 and J usage is TRBJ2-3; the D is unclear. CDR1 is SGHVT and CDR2 is SQSDAQ in the germline V gene. This CDR3 is 10 amino acids long. For the CDR3, the DNA is TGTGCCCGCAGCGAAGATACGCAGTATTTT. Amino acids: CARSEDTQYF.

The chain uses TRBV11-2 and TRBJ2-7; TRBD2 is a possible D gene (7 bases). This CDR3 region has 15 residues. Looked up from germline, CDR1 is SGHAT and CDR2 is FQNNGV. With 5 bases removed from V and 3 bases from J, the gap between germline ends came to 17 bases. CDR3 sequence reads: CASSPERDTYYEQYF. CDR3 nucleotides: TGTGCCAGCAGCCCAGAGCGGGACACCTACTACGAGCAGTACTTC.

The chain is built from TRBV4-3 and TRBJ2-4; perhaps TRBD1 as D (6 bases). CDR3 length: 15 amino acids. V was trimmed by 0 bases and J by 6 bases, leaving 12 bases between them. The germline CDR1 and CDR2 sequences are LGHNA and YSLEER. CDR3 residues: CASSQDLEQGNIQYF. CDR3 coding DNA: TGCGCCAGCAGCCAAGATCTAGAACAGGGAAACATTCAGTACTTC.

In its sample, this clonotype was seen a few times. V is TRBV24-1 and J is TRBJ2-3; D gene unclear. The CDR3 extends over 14 amino acids. V lost 6 bases and J lost 2, with 11 bases in between. Germline CDR1 and CDR2: KGHDR and SFDVKD. This CDR3 reads CATSSAKLTDTQYF. CDR3 DNA sequence: TGTGCCACCAGTTCGGCGAAACTCACAGATACGCAGTATTTT.